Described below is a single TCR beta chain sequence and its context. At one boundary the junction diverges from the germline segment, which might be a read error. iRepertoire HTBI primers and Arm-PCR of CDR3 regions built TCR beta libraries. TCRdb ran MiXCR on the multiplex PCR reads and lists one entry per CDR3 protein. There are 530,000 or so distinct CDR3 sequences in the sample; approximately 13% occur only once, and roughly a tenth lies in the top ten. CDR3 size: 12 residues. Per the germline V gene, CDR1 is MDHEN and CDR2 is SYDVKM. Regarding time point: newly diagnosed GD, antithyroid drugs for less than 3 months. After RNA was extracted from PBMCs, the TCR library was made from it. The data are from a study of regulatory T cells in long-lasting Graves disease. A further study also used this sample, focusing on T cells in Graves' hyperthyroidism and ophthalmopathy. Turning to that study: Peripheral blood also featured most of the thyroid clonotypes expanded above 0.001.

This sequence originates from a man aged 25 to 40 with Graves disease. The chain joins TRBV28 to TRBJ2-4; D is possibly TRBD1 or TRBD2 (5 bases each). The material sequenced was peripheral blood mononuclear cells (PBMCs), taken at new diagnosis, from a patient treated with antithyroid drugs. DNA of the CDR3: TGTGTCAGCAGTTTTGGGGGAGACATTCAGTACTTC. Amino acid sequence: CVSSFGGDIQYF.